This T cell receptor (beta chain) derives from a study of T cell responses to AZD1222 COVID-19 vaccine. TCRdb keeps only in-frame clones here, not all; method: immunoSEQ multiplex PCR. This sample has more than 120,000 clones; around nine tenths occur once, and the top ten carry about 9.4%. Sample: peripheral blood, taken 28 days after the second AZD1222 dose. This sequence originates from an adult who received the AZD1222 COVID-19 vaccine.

CDR3 coding DNA: TGTGCCAGCAGTCCTCCCCAGGGCAGGGGGAACTATGGCTACACCTTC. The encoded protein is CASSPPQGRGNYGYTF. The chain carries TRBV28 and TRBJ1-2; 7 bases are shared with TRBD1. The germline gives CDR1 MDHEN, CDR2 SYDVKM. This CDR3 has 16 residues. The V segment lost 5 bases and the J segment 2 bases; nucleotides outside the gene matches: 11.